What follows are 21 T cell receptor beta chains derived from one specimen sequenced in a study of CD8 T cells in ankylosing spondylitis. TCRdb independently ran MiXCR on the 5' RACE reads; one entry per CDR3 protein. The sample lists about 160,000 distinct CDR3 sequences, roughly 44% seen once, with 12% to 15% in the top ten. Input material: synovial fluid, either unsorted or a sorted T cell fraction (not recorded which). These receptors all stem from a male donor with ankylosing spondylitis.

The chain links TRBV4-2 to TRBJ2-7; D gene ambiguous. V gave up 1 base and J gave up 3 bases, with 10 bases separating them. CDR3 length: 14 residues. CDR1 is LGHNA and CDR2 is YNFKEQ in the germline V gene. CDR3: CASSQGSSLYEQYF. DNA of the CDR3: TGTGCCAGCAGCCAAGGATCGAGTCTCTACGAGCAGTACTTC.

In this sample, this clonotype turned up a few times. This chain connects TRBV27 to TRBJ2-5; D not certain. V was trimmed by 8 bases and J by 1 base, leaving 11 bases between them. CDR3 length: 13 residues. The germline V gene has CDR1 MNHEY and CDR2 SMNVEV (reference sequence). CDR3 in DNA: TGTGCCAGCGCGTCCGAAATCCAAGAGACCCAGTACTTC. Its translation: CASASEIQETQYF.

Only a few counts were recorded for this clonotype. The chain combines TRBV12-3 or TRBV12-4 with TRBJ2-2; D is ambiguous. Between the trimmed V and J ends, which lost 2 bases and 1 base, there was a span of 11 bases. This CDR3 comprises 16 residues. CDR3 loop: CASSLWQDGNTGELFF. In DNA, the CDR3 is TGTGCCAGCAGTTTATGGCAGGACGGGAACACCGGGGAGCTGTTTTTT.

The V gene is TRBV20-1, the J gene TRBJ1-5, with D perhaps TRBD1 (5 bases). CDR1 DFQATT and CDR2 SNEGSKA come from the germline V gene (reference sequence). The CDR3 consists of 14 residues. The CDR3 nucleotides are TGCAGCGCCCGATACCAGGGTTGGAATCAGCCCCAGCATTTT. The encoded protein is CSARYQGWNQPQHF.

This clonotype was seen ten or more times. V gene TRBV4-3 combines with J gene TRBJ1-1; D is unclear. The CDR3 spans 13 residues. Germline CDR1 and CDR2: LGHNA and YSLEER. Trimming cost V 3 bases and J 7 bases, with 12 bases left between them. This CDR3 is CASSQNERDEAFF. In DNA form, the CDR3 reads TGCGCCAGCAGCCAGAATGAGCGGGATGAAGCTTTCTTT.

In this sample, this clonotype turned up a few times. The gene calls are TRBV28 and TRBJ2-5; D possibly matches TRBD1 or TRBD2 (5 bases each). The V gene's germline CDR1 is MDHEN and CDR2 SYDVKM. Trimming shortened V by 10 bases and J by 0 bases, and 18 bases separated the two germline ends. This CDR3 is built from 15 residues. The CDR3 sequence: CATGAGTSNQETQYF. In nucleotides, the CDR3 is TGTGCCACCGGGGCGGGCACCTCGAACCAAGAGACCCAGTACTTC.

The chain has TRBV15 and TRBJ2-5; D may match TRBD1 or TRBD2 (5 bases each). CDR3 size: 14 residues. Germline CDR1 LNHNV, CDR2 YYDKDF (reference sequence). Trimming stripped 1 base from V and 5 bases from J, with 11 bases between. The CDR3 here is CATSRVGAGETQYF. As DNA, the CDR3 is TGTGCCACCAGCAGAGTCGGGGCCGGGGAGACCCAGTACTTC.

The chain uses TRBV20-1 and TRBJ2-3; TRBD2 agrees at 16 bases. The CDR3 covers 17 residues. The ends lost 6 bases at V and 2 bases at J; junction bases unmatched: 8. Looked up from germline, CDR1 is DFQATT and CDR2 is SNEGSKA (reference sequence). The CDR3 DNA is TGCAGTGCCTACGGGGGACTAGCGGGGGGGCCCACAGATACGCAGTATTTT. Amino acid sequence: CSAYGGLAGGPTDTQYF.

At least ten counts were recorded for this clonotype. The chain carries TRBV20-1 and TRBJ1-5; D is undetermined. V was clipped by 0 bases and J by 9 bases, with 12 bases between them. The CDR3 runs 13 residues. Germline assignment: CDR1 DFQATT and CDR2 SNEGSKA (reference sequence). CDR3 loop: CSAREPNMAPQHF. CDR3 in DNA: TGCAGTGCTAGAGAGCCTAATATGGCGCCCCAGCATTTT.

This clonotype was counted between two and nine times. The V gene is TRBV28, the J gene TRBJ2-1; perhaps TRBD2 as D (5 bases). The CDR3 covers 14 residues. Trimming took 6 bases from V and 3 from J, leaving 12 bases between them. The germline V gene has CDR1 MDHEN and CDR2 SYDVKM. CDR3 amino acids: CASRSGEFYNEQFF. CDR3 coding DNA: TGTGCCAGCAGGTCCGGGGAGTTCTACAATGAGCAGTTCTTC.

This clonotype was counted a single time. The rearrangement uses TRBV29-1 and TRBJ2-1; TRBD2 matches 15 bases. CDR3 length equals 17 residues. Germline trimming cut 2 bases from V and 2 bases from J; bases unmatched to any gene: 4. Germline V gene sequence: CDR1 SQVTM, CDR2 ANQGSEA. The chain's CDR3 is CSVERTSGRDPYNEQFF. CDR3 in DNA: TGCAGCGTTGAAAGGACTAGCGGGAGGGACCCCTACAATGAGCAGTTCTTC.

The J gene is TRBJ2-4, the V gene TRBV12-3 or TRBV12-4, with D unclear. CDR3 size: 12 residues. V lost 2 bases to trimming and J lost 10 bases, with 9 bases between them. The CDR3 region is CASSLTDYIQYF. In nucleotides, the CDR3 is TGTGCCAGCAGTTTAACCGATTATATTCAGTACTTC.

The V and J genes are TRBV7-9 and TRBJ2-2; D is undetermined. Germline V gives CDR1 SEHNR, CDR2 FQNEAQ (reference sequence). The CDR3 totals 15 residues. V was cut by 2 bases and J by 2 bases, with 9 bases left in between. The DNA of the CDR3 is TGTGCCAGCAGCTTAATCGGGTCAAACACCGGGGAGCTGTTTTTT. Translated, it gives CASSLIGSNTGELFF.

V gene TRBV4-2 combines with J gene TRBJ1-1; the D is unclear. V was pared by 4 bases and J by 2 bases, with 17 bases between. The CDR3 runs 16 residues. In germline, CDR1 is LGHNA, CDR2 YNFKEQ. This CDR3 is CASSPELDYLNTEAFF. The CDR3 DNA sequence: TGTGCCAGCAGCCCAGAACTGGACTACCTAAACACTGAAGCTTTCTTT.

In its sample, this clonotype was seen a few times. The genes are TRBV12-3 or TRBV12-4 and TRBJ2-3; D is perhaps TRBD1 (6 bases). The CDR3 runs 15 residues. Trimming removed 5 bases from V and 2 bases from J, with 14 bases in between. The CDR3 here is CASSILQGNTDTQYF. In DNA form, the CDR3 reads TGTGCCAGCAGTATCCTACAGGGTAACACAGATACGCAGTATTTT.

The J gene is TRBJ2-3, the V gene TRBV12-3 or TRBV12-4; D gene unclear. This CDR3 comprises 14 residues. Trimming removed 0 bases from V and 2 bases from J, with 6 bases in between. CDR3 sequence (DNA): TGTGCCAGCAGTTTAGCCAGGCTCACAGATACGCAGTATTTT. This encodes CASSLARLTDTQYF.

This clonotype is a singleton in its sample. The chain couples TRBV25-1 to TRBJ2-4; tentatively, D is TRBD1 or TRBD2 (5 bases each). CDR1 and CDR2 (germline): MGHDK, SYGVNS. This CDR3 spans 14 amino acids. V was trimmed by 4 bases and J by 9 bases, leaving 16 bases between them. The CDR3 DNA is TGTGCCAGCAGTGGAGGGGTAGGGTTTGCCATTCAGTACTTC. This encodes CASSGGVGFAIQYF.

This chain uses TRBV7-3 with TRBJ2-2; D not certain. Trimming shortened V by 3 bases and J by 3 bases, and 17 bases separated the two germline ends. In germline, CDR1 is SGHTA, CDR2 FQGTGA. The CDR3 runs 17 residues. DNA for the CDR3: TGTGCCAGCAGCTTCCACTCAGGCCGTTCCTACACCGGGGAGCTGTTTTTT. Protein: CASSFHSGRSYTGELFF.

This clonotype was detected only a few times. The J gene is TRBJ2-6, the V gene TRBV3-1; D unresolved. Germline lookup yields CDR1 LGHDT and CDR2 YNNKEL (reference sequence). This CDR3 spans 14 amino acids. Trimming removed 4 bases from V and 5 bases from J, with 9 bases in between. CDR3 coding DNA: TGTGCCAGCAGCCCCCTCCCTTGGGCCAACGTCCTGACTTTC. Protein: CASSPLPWANVLTF.

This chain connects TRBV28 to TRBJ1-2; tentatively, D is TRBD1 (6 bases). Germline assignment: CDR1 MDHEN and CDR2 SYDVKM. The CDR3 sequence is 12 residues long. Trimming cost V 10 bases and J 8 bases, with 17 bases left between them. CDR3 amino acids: CAILQGGNGYTF. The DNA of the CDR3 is TGTGCCATCTTACAGGGAGGAAACGGCTACACCTTC.

The DNA of the CDR3 is TGTGCCACCAGACAGGGAGGGGATCAGCCCCAGCATTTT. It encodes CATRQGGDQPQHF. V and J are TRBV24-1 and TRBJ1-5; D is perhaps TRBD1 (6 bases). The CDR3 loop spans 13 amino acids. CDR1 is KGHDR and CDR2 is SFDVKD in the germline V gene. V was clipped by 7 bases and J by 5 bases, with 11 bases between them.